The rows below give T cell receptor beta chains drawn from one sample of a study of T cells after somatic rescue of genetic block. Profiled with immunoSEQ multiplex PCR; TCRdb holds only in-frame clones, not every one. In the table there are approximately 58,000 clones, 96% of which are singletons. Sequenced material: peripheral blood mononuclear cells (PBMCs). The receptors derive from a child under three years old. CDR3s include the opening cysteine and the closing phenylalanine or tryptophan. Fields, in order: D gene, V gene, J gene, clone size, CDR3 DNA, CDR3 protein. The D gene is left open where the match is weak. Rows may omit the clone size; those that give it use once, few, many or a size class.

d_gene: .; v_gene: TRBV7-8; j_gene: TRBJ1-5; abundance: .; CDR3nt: TGTGCCAGCACCCTAATGGGCAATCAGCCCCAGCATTTT; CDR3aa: CASTLMGNQPQHF
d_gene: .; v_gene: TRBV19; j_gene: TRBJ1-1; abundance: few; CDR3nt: TGTGCCAGTAGTATACAGAACACTGAAGCTTTCTTT; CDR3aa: CASSIQNTEAFF
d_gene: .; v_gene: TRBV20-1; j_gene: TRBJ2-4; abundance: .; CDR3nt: TGCAGTGCTAGAGATCAAAACATTCAGTACTTC; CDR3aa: CSARDQNIQYF
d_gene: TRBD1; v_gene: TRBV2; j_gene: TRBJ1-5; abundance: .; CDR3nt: TGTGCCAGCAGTGGGACAGGGGGCAGCAATCAGCCCCAGCATTTT; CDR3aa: CASSGTGGSNQPQHF
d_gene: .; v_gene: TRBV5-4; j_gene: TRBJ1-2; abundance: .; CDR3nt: TGTGCCAGCAGCACTTACTCCTATGGCTACGCCTTC; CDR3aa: CASSTYSYGYAF
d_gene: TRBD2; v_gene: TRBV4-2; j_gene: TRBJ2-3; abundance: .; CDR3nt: TGTGCCAGCAGCCAGCGACTAGCGGGAGGCACAGATACGCAGTATTTT; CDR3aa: CASSQRLAGGTDTQYF
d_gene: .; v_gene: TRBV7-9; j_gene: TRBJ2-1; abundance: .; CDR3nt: TGTGCCAGCAGCTTACTAGCCTCCTACAATGAGCAGTTCTTC; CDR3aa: CASSLLASYNEQFF
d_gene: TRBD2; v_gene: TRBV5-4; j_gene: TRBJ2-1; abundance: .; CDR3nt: TGTGCCAGCAGTCGGACTAGCGGTACCTACAATGAGCAGTTCTTC; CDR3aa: CASSRTSGTYNEQFF
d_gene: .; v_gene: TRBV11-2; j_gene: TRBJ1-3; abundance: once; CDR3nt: TGTGCCAGCAGCTTCTACACCGACTCTGGAAACACCATATATTTT; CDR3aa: CASSFYTDSGNTIYF
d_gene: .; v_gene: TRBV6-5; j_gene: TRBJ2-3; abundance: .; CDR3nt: TGTGCCAGCAGTTACTCGGCAGGCGGCACAGATACGCAGTATTTT; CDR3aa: CASSYSAGGTDTQYF
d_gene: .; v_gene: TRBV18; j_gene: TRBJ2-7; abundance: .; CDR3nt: TGTGCCAGCTCACTAGCGGCCTACGAGCAGTACTTC; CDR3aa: CASSLAAYEQYF
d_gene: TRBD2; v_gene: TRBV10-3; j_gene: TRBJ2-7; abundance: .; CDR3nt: TGTGCCATCAGTGTCGGGACTAGCGGGAGGGAGCAGTACTTC; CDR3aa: CAISVGTSGREQYF
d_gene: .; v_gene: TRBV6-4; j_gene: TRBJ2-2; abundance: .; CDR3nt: TGTGCCAGATGGACACATTGGAACACCGGGGAGCTGTTTTTT; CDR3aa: CARWTHWNTGELFF
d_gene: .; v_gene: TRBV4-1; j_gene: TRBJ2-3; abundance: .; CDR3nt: TGCGCCAGCAGCCAACCGTTTCGCGGACCTACCACAGATACGCAGTATTTT; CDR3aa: CASSQPFRGPTTDTQYF
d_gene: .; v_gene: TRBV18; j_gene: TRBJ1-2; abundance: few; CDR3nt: TGTGCCAGCTCACCATGGCGTCCCGGACAGCGACTACATGGCTACACCTTC; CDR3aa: CASSPWRPGQRLHGYTF
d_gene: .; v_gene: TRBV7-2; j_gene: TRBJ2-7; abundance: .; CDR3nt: TGTGCCAGCAGTTTCATGGGGGCGACCTACGAGCAGTACTTC; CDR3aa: CASSFMGATYEQYF
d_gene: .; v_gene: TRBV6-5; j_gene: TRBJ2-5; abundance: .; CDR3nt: TGTGCCAGCAGTTACTCGGGGGGAAAGACCCAGTACTTC; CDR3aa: CASSYSGGKTQYF
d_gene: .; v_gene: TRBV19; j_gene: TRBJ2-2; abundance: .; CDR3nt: TGTGCCAGTAGTATAGATCGGGTTTCCGGGGAGCTGTTTTTT; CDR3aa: CASSIDRVSGELFF
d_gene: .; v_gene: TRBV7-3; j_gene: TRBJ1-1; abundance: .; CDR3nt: TGTGCCAGCAGCTTATCCAGGGGCGGTGAAGCTTTCTTT; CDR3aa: CASSLSRGGEAFF
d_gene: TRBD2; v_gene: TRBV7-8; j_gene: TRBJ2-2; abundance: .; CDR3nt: TGTGCCAGCAGGGCCCGGACTAGCGCCGGGGAGCTGTTTTTT; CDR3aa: CASRARTSAGELFF
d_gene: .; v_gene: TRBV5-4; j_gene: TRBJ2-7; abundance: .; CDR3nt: TGTGCCAGCAGCTTGGGGGGCGGGACACCGAGCGAGCAGTACTTC; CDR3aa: CASSLGGGTPSEQYF
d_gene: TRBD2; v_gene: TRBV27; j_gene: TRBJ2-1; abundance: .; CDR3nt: TGTGCCAGCAGGCTAGCGGGAGGCAATGAGCAGTTCTTC; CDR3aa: CASRLAGGNEQFF
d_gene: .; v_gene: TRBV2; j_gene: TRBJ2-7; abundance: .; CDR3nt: TGTGCCAGCATACAGGCCTACGAGCAGTACTTC; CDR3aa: CASIQAYEQYF
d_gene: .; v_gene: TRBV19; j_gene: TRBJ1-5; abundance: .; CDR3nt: TGTGCCAGTAGTATAGGAGGGAGTCAGCCCCAGCATTTT; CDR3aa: CASSIGGSQPQHF
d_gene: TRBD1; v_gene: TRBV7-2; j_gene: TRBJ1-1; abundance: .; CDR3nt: TGTGCCAGCAGCTATAATACAGGGGCGCGGAACACTGAAGCTTTCTTT; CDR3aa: CASSYNTGARNTEAFF
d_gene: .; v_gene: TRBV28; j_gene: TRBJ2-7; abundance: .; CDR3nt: TGTGCCAGCAATGCCAGGGGCTACGAGCAGTACTTC; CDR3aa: CASNARGYEQYF
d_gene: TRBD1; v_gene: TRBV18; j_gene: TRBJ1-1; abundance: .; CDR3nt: TGTGCCAGCTCCGGACAGGGGAACACTGAAGCTTTCTTT; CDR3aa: CASSGQGNTEAFF
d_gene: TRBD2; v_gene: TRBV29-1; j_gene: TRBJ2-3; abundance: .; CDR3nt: TGCAGCGTTGGGGGACTAGCGGACTTCACAGATACGCAGTATTTT; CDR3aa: CSVGGLADFTDTQYF
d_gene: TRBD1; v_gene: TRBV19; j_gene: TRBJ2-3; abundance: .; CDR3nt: TGTGCCAGTAGTACCGGACAGGCTAGCACAGATACGCAGTATTTT; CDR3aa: CASSTGQASTDTQYF
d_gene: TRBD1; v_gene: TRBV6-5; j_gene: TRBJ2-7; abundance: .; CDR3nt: TGTGCCAGCGGGGGGACAGGGAACTACGAGCAGTACTTC; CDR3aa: CASGGTGNYEQYF
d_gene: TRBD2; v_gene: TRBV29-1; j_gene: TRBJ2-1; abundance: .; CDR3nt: TGCAGCGTTGTAAGCGGGAGCAATGAGCAGTTCTTC; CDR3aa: CSVVSGSNEQFF
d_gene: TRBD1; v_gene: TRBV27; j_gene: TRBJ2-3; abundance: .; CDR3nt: TGTGCCAGCAGCGGGCGGACAGGGTCGCATACGCAGTATTTT; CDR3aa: CASSGRTGSHTQYF
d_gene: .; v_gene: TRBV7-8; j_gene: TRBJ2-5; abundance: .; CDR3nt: TGTGCCAGCAGCCCGCGGCGGTCCGGGGAGACCCAGTACTTC; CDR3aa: CASSPRRSGETQYF
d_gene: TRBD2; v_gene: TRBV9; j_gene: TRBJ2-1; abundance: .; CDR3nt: TGTGCCAGCAGCCCCTCTCTAGCGGGAGGTTCCTACAATGAGCAGTTCTTC; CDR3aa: CASSPSLAGGSYNEQFF
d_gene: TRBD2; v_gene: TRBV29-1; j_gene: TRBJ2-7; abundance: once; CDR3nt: TGCAGCGTTTCGACTAGCGGGCCCTACTACGAGCAGTACTTC; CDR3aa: CSVSTSGPYYEQYF
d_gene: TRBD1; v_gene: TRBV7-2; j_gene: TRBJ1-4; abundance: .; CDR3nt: TGTGCCAGCAGCTTACAGGGGGCTGAAAAACTGTTTTTT; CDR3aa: CASSLQGAEKLFF
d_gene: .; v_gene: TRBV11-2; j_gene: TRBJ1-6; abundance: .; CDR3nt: TGTGCCAGCAGCTTAAGACTCGGCAGGCGTAGTTCACCCCTCCACTTT; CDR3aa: CASSLRLGRRSSPLHF
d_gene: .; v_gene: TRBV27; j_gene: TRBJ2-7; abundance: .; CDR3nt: TGTGCCAGCAGTCGACAGCGTTCCTACGAGCAGTACTTC; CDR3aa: CASSRQRSYEQYF
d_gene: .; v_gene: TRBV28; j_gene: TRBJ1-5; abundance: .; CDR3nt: TGTGCCAGCAGTCCAGCCTCACAGGGAAGCAATCAGCCCCAGCATTTT; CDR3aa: CASSPASQGSNQPQHF
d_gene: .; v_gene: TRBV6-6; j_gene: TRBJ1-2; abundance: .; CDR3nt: TGTGCCAGCAGTAATAGGACACTAGCTAACTATGGCTACACCTTC; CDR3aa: CASSNRTLANYGYTF
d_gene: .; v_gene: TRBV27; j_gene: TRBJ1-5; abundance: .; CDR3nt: TGTGCCAGCAGTTCTTTCGACAACAATCAGCCCCAGCATTTT; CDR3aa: CASSSFDNNQPQHF
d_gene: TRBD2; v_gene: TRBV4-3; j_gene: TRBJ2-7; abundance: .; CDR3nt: TGCGCCAGCAGCCAAGATGTGCGCGGGAGTATCTACGAGCAGTACTTC; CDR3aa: CASSQDVRGSIYEQYF
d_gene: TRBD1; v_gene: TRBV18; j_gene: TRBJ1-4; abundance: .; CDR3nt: TGTGCCAGCTCACCGGGACAGGGTGAAAAACTGTTTTTT; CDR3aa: CASSPGQGEKLFF
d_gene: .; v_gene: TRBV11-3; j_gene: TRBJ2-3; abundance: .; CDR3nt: TGTGCCAGCAGCTTAAGCGGGAGCACAGATACGCAGTATTTT; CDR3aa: CASSLSGSTDTQYF
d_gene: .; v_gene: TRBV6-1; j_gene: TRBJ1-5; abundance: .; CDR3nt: TGTGCCAGCAGGAGGGGGAGGGGTAGCAATCAGCCCCAGCATTTT; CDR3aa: CASRRGRGSNQPQHF
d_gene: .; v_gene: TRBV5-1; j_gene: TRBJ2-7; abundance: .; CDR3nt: TGCGCCAGCAGCTTGGACAGGGCCGAGCAGTACTTC; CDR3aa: CASSLDRAEQYF
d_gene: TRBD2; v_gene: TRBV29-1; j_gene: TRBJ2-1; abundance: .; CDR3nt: TGCAGCGCACTTTTCCGGGACTACGTCTACAATGAGCAGTTCTTC; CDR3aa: CSALFRDYVYNEQFF
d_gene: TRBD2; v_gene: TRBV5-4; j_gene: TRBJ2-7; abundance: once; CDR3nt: TGTGCCAGCAGCTTGCGGGAGGGCGAGCAGTACTTC; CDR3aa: CASSLREGEQYF
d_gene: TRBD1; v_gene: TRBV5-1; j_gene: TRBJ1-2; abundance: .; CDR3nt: TGCGCCAGCAGCACAGGGGGCGAATATGGCTACACCTTC; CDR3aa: CASSTGGEYGYTF
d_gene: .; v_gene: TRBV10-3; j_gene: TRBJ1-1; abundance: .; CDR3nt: TGTGCCATCAGTGACAGACGGGGGATTAACACTGAAGCTTTCTTT; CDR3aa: CAISDRRGINTEAFF
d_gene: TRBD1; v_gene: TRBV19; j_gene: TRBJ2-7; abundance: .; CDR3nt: TGTGCCAGTAGTGGGGGACAGGGGACCTACGAGCAGTACTTC; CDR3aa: CASSGGQGTYEQYF
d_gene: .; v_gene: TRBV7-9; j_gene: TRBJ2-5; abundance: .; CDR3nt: TGTGCCAGCAGCTTACTAACGTCTCCCCAAGAGACCCAGTACTTC; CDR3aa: CASSLLTSPQETQYF
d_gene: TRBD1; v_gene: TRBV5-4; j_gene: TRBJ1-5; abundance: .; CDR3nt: TGTGCCAGCAGCTGCGGGACAGGGGGTTATAGCAATCAGCCCCAGCATTTT; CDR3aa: CASSCGTGGYSNQPQHF
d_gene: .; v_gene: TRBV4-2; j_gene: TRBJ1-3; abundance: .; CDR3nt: TGTGCCAGCAGCCAAGAGAGCCGAGGAAGAGGAAACACCATATATTTT; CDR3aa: CASSQESRGRGNTIYF